This T cell receptor beta chain was sequenced during a study of shared clonotypes between healthy human individuals. A deep-level run was used for the assay. Ten immunoSEQ deep assay plates were used by the authors to sequence unsorted PBMC DNA. Profiled with immunoSEQ multiplex PCR; TCRdb holds only in-frame clones, not every one. The sample carries approximately 500,000 clones, 75% to 80% recorded once. There were no recent acute infections or vaccinations among the donors, who were healthy HIV-negative adults. Germline CDR1 LNHDA, CDR2 SQIVND (reference sequence). The CDR3 spans 15 residues. V shed 1 base, J shed 9 bases, and the junction held 4 bases outside the gene matches.

Material for sequencing was PBMCs. The TCR comes from a woman in her thirties or forties in good health. Some clones in this sample may be carry-over from other donors' samples. The chain uses TRBV19 and TRBJ2-1; TRBD2 matches 12 bases. The chain's CDR3 is CASSIGPSGRAEQFF. The CDR3 coding sequence is TGTGCCAGTAGTATAGGCCCTAGCGGGAGGGCTGAGCAGTTCTTC.